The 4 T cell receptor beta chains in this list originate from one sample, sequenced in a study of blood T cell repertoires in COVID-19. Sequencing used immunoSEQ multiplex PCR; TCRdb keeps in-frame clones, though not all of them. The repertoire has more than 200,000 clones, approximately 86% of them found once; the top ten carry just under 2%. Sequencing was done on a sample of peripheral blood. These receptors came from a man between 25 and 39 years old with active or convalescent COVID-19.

The CDR3 reads CASSVEGRTGTDTQYF. The CDR3 bases are TGTGCCAGCAGCGTAGAAGGGAGGACAGGGACCGATACGCAGTATTTT. J is TRBJ2-3 and V is TRBV9; 8 bases fit TRBD1. There are 16 residues in the CDR3. Germline V gives CDR1 SGDLS, CDR2 YYNGEE. Trimming at V came to 0 bases and at J to 6 bases, leaving 9 bases not matched to a gene.

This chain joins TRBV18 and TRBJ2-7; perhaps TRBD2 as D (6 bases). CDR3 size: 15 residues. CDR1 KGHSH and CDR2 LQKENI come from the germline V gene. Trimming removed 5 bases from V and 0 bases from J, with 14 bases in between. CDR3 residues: CASSGSRDSSYEQYF. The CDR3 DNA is TGTGCCAGCTCAGGAAGCCGGGACTCCTCCTACGAGCAGTACTTC.

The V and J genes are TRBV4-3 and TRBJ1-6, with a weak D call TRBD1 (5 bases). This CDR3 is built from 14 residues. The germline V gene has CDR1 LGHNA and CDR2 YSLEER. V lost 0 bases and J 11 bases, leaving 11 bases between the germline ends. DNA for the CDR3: TGCGCCAGCAGCCAAGATAGGCGGGACGCACCCCTCCACTTT. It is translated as CASSQDRRDAPLHF.

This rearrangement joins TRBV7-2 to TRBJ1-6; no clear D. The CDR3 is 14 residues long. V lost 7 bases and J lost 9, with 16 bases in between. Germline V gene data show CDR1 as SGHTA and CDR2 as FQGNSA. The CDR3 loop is CASITDPEVSPLHF. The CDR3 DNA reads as TGTGCCAGCATTACGGATCCCGAGGTTTCACCCCTCCACTTT.